The source of this T cell receptor (beta chain) is a study of cytomegalovirus exposure and HLA in healthy donors. V was pared by 4 bases and J by 6 bases, with 13 bases between. This CDR3 has 15 residues. Looked up from germline, CDR1 is MNHEY and CDR2 is SVGAGI. This clone was counted a single time. The PCR used 60 Vbeta and 13 Jbeta primers. Libraries were prepared by immunoSEQ multiplex PCR; TCRdb keeps only in-frame clonotypes and omits some of them. This repertoire shows 90,000 to 100,000 clones, around 70% found once; its top ten account for 2.5%. The clonotype originates from a man aged 50 to 59 in good health and CMV-seronegative. Material: PBMCs. This chain joins TRBV6-5 and TRBJ1-6; unclear D gene. CDR3 in DNA: TGTGCCAGCAGTTCCTCTGGAGGTCTTAATTCACCCCTCCACTTT. Protein product: CASSSSGGLNSPLHF.